A selection of T cell receptor beta chains follows, all from one sample in a study of beta chain features in type 1 diabetes. Method: immunoSEQ multiplex PCR; TCRdb's copy keeps in-frame clones and lacks some. The sample has about 280,000 clones; around 16% are singletons. What was sequenced was naive CD4+ T cells from blood. The receptors were sampled from a man aged 18-30 years with type 1 diabetes. Each CDR3 is given with its conserved first and last residue. Each record gives: J gene, V gene, D gene, clone size, CDR3 DNA, CDR3 protein. A D gene is named only where the DNA matches it firmly. For some rows the clone size is stated as once, few or many, or as a class when expanded; others skip it.

j_gene: TRBJ1-5
v_gene: TRBV9
d_gene: .
abundance: few
CDR3nt: TGTGCCAGCAGCGAAACGGACAGAAATCAGCCCCAGCATTTT
CDR3aa: CASSETDRNQPQHF

j_gene: TRBJ1-4
v_gene: TRBV11-2
d_gene: .
abundance: .
CDR3nt: TGTGCCAGCAGCTCCGGACAGCCTACAACTAATGAAAAACTGTTTTTT
CDR3aa: CASSSGQPTTNEKLFF

j_gene: TRBJ1-1
v_gene: TRBV30
d_gene: .
abundance: .
CDR3nt: TGTGCCTGGAGGGCCTACACCGGAGCTGAAGCTTTCTTT
CDR3aa: CAWRAYTGAEAFF

j_gene: TRBJ2-5
v_gene: TRBV9
d_gene: TRBD2
abundance: .
CDR3nt: TGTGCCAGCAGCATTCGGGGGGACCTAATCGGAGAGACCCAGTACTTC
CDR3aa: CASSIRGDLIGETQYF

j_gene: TRBJ1-2
v_gene: TRBV6-6
d_gene: .
abundance: few
CDR3nt: TGTGCCAGCAGTAACAGGCAGAACTATGGCTACACCTTC
CDR3aa: CASSNRQNYGYTF

j_gene: TRBJ1-2
v_gene: TRBV9
d_gene: TRBD1
abundance: .
CDR3nt: TGTGCCAGCAGCGTAGATAGGCAGGGGGCGCGTGGCTACACCTTC
CDR3aa: CASSVDRQGARGYTF

j_gene: TRBJ2-5
v_gene: TRBV10-3
d_gene: .
abundance: .
CDR3nt: TGTGCCATCAGCCCTGTCGGTAAAGAGACCCAGTACTTC
CDR3aa: CAISPVGKETQYF

j_gene: TRBJ1-1
v_gene: TRBV9
d_gene: .
abundance: .
CDR3nt: TGTGCCAGCAGCGTGACCGGACAGATAAACACTGAAGCTTTCTTT
CDR3aa: CASSVTGQINTEAFF

j_gene: TRBJ2-2
v_gene: TRBV4-2
d_gene: .
abundance: .
CDR3nt: TGTGCCAGCAGCCGTACTACCGGGGAGCTGTTTTTT
CDR3aa: CASSRTTGELFF

j_gene: TRBJ2-1
v_gene: TRBV7-9
d_gene: .
abundance: .
CDR3nt: TGTGCCAGCAGCTTACCGGGATCCCGGGAGCCCAATGAGCAGTTCTTC
CDR3aa: CASSLPGSREPNEQFF

j_gene: TRBJ2-1
v_gene: TRBV6-1
d_gene: .
abundance: few
CDR3nt: TGTGCCAGCAGTGAGAGAGACAGAAACAATGAGCAGTTCTTC
CDR3aa: CASSERDRNNEQFF

j_gene: TRBJ1-5
v_gene: TRBV28
d_gene: TRBD1
abundance: .
CDR3nt: TGTGCCAGCAGTTTACCCGGGACAGGGTATCAGCCCCAGCATTTT
CDR3aa: CASSLPGTGYQPQHF

j_gene: TRBJ2-1
v_gene: TRBV9
d_gene: TRBD1
abundance: few
CDR3nt: TGTGCCAGCAGCGCTCGGACAGGCTACAATGAGCAGTTCTTC
CDR3aa: CASSARTGYNEQFF

j_gene: TRBJ1-1
v_gene: TRBV5-6
d_gene: .
abundance: few
CDR3nt: TGTGCCAGCAGCTTGGTCTCGGGCACTGAAGCTTTCTTT
CDR3aa: CASSLVSGTEAFF

j_gene: TRBJ2-7
v_gene: TRBV6-6
d_gene: .
abundance: few
CDR3nt: TGTGCCAGCAGTCCCGGGACTGGCTACGAGCAGTACTTC
CDR3aa: CASSPGTGYEQYF

j_gene: TRBJ2-2
v_gene: TRBV18
d_gene: .
abundance: few
CDR3nt: TGTGCCAGCTCACCACCGGGAGCGGCGAACACCGGGGAGCTGTTTTTT
CDR3aa: CASSPPGAANTGELFF

j_gene: TRBJ2-7
v_gene: TRBV7-2
d_gene: TRBD2
abundance: few
CDR3nt: TGTGCCAGCAGCTTGCAAGATCTAGCGGGGGTTGAGAGCGAGCAGTACTTC
CDR3aa: CASSLQDLAGVESEQYF

j_gene: TRBJ2-7
v_gene: TRBV6-6
d_gene: TRBD1
abundance: few
CDR3nt: TGTGCCAGCAGTAAGGGACAGACCTACGAGCAGTACTTC
CDR3aa: CASSKGQTYEQYF

j_gene: TRBJ2-3
v_gene: TRBV12-5
d_gene: TRBD1
abundance: once
CDR3nt: TGTGCTAGTTCCCGGGGACAGGGGGCAGATACGCAGTATTTT
CDR3aa: CASSRGQGADTQYF

j_gene: TRBJ2-7
v_gene: TRBV11-2
d_gene: .
abundance: .
CDR3nt: TGTGCCAGCAGCTCTTATACTAGGATGAGTATATACGAGCAGTACTTC
CDR3aa: CASSSYTRMSIYEQYF

j_gene: TRBJ2-1
v_gene: TRBV10-2
d_gene: TRBD1
abundance: few
CDR3nt: TGCGCCACCCGGGGCATGGACAGGGAGGATGAGCAGTTCTTC
CDR3aa: CATRGMDREDEQFF

j_gene: TRBJ2-7
v_gene: TRBV7-2
d_gene: .
abundance: .
CDR3nt: TGTGCCAGCAGCCTGGGCGGTAGCGGACCCTACGAGCAGTACTTC
CDR3aa: CASSLGGSGPYEQYF

j_gene: TRBJ2-1
v_gene: TRBV15
d_gene: .
abundance: .
CDR3nt: TGTGCCACCAGCAGAGAGGGCCTCAGCTCCTACAATGAGCAGTTCTTC
CDR3aa: CATSREGLSSYNEQFF

j_gene: TRBJ2-3
v_gene: TRBV19
d_gene: .
abundance: .
CDR3nt: TGTGCCAGTAGTATGACCCGGGTGGCAGATACGCAGTATTTT
CDR3aa: CASSMTRVADTQYF

j_gene: TRBJ2-1
v_gene: TRBV11-3
d_gene: .
abundance: .
CDR3nt: TGTGCCAGCAGTCTCAGGTCTACAAGCAATGAGCAGTTCTTC
CDR3aa: CASSLRSTSNEQFF

j_gene: TRBJ1-5
v_gene: TRBV19
d_gene: TRBD1
abundance: .
CDR3nt: TGTGCCAGTAGTCCCTCAGGGGGTGGACAGCCCCAGCATTTT
CDR3aa: CASSPSGGGQPQHF

j_gene: TRBJ2-4
v_gene: TRBV30
d_gene: .
abundance: few
CDR3nt: TGTGCCTGGACCCCCCAGGGAAAAAACATTCAGTACTTC
CDR3aa: CAWTPQGKNIQYF

j_gene: TRBJ2-7
v_gene: TRBV5-1
d_gene: .
abundance: few
CDR3nt: TGCGCCAGCAGCCGTGCCGGGACTGGATCGTGGGAGCAGTACTTC
CDR3aa: CASSRAGTGSWEQYF

j_gene: TRBJ2-7
v_gene: TRBV28
d_gene: .
abundance: .
CDR3nt: TGTGCCAGCAGGACCCAGGGGCCTTACGAGCAGTACTTC
CDR3aa: CASRTQGPYEQYF

j_gene: TRBJ1-6
v_gene: TRBV21-1
d_gene: .
abundance: few
CDR3nt: TGTGCCAGCAGCAAATGGGCAAACACAGGGTCAAGGGATTCACCCCTCCACTTT
CDR3aa: CASSKWANTGSRDSPLHF

j_gene: TRBJ1-1
v_gene: TRBV30
d_gene: .
abundance: few
CDR3nt: TGTGCCTGGAGTCGCAGGGTGAACACTGAAGCTTTCTTT
CDR3aa: CAWSRRVNTEAFF

j_gene: TRBJ2-7
v_gene: TRBV7-2
d_gene: TRBD1
abundance: few
CDR3nt: TGTGCCAGCAGCTTCCGACAGGGGGGGCACTACGAGCAGTACTTC
CDR3aa: CASSFRQGGHYEQYF

j_gene: TRBJ2-5
v_gene: TRBV30
d_gene: TRBD1
abundance: few
CDR3nt: TGTGCCTATGACAGGGGTTTGGAGACCCAGTACTTC
CDR3aa: CAYDRGLETQYF

j_gene: TRBJ1-2
v_gene: TRBV30
d_gene: .
abundance: .
CDR3nt: TGTGCCTGGAGCCGGGTTCCGTCCTTATATGGCTACACCTTC
CDR3aa: CAWSRVPSLYGYTF

j_gene: TRBJ2-5
v_gene: TRBV28
d_gene: TRBD1
abundance: few
CDR3nt: TGTGCCAGCAGTTTTTCATGGACAGGGGACCGAGAGACCCAGTACTTC
CDR3aa: CASSFSWTGDRETQYF

j_gene: TRBJ1-5
v_gene: TRBV30
d_gene: .
abundance: few
CDR3nt: TGTGCCTGGAGTGTAACAGGAGGGGCTCATCAGCCCCAGCATTTT
CDR3aa: CAWSVTGGAHQPQHF

j_gene: TRBJ1-1
v_gene: TRBV30
d_gene: .
abundance: .
CDR3nt: TGTGCCTGGAAACGGGGGGGCCCAAGGACTGAAGCTTTCTTT
CDR3aa: CAWKRGGPRTEAFF

j_gene: TRBJ2-7
v_gene: TRBV28
d_gene: .
abundance: .
CDR3nt: TGTGCCAGCAGAAATACAATCTCCTACGAGCAGTACTTC
CDR3aa: CASRNTISYEQYF

j_gene: TRBJ1-6
v_gene: TRBV28
d_gene: TRBD1
abundance: few
CDR3nt: TGTGCCAGCAGCTCTACCACAGGGGTGGATTCACCCCTCCACTTT
CDR3aa: CASSSTTGVDSPLHF

j_gene: TRBJ2-3
v_gene: TRBV4-2
d_gene: TRBD2
abundance: few
CDR3nt: TGTGCCAGCAGCCAAGAAGCAGCGGGAGGAGGTTATACGCAGTATTTT
CDR3aa: CASSQEAAGGGYTQYF

j_gene: TRBJ2-7
v_gene: TRBV19
d_gene: .
abundance: .
CDR3nt: TGTGCCAGTAGACCGGGACACCACTCCTACGAGCAGTACTTC
CDR3aa: CASRPGHHSYEQYF

j_gene: TRBJ2-7
v_gene: TRBV7-9
d_gene: TRBD2
abundance: few
CDR3nt: TGTGCCAGCAGCCCCGGGACTAGCGGATCCTACGAGCAGTACTTC
CDR3aa: CASSPGTSGSYEQYF

j_gene: TRBJ2-3
v_gene: TRBV2
d_gene: TRBD2
abundance: few
CDR3nt: TGTGCCAGCAAGATGCGTTGGGCGGGAGCTGCTGCAGATACGCAGTATTTT
CDR3aa: CASKMRWAGAAADTQYF

j_gene: TRBJ2-7
v_gene: TRBV7-2
d_gene: .
abundance: .
CDR3nt: TGTGCCAGCAGCTTCGGGGAGAGGCGTGAGCAGTACTTC
CDR3aa: CASSFGERREQYF

j_gene: TRBJ2-2
v_gene: TRBV30
d_gene: .
abundance: .
CDR3nt: TGTGCCTGGAGTGTCCGGGGGGCTTTAACCGGGGAGCTGTTTTTT
CDR3aa: CAWSVRGALTGELFF

j_gene: TRBJ2-2
v_gene: TRBV5-1
d_gene: TRBD1
abundance: few
CDR3nt: TGCGCCAGCAGCTCGACAGGGGGCTCACACACCGGGGAGCTGTTTTTT
CDR3aa: CASSSTGGSHTGELFF

j_gene: TRBJ2-7
v_gene: TRBV11-2
d_gene: .
abundance: .
CDR3nt: TGTGCCAGCAGCTTAGTTGTCATGGGCAGGGGCGAGCAGTACTTC
CDR3aa: CASSLVVMGRGEQYF

j_gene: TRBJ2-1
v_gene: TRBV11-3
d_gene: .
abundance: .
CDR3nt: TGTGCCAGCAGCTTAATGGGGGGATCGGACAATGAGCAGTTCTTC
CDR3aa: CASSLMGGSDNEQFF

j_gene: TRBJ2-7
v_gene: TRBV5-6
d_gene: .
abundance: .
CDR3nt: TGTGCCAGCAGCCAATTTGGGCCCGCCTACGAGCAGTACTTC
CDR3aa: CASSQFGPAYEQYF

j_gene: TRBJ2-7
v_gene: TRBV7-9
d_gene: TRBD2
abundance: .
CDR3nt: TGTGCCAGCAGCTTATCCTATCCTAGCGGGATCTACTACGAGCAGTACTTC
CDR3aa: CASSLSYPSGIYYEQYF

j_gene: TRBJ2-7
v_gene: TRBV28
d_gene: TRBD1
abundance: .
CDR3nt: TGTGCCAGCAGTGGTGGGGACAGGGGGCAGTACGAGCAGTACTTC
CDR3aa: CASSGGDRGQYEQYF

j_gene: TRBJ2-1
v_gene: TRBV2
d_gene: .
abundance: few
CDR3nt: TGTGCCAGCACGCGGAGCTCCTACAATGAGCAGTTCTTC
CDR3aa: CASTRSSYNEQFF

j_gene: TRBJ2-2
v_gene: TRBV30
d_gene: .
abundance: .
CDR3nt: TGTGCCTGGAGTGTAATGGGCAGGGTCACCGGGGAGCTGTTTTTT
CDR3aa: CAWSVMGRVTGELFF

j_gene: TRBJ2-4
v_gene: TRBV2
d_gene: TRBD2
abundance: .
CDR3nt: TGTGCCAGCAAGCTTAGCGGGGTCTTTTGGGACATTCAGTACTTC
CDR3aa: CASKLSGVFWDIQYF

j_gene: TRBJ2-2
v_gene: TRBV9
d_gene: .
abundance: .
CDR3nt: TGTGCCAGCGGGGCTAGTCGCACCGGGGAGCTGTTTTTT
CDR3aa: CASGASRTGELFF